The 2 T cell receptor beta chains given below trace back to one sample, sequenced in a study of T cells in Graves' hyperthyroidism and ophthalmopathy. From RNA transcripts, TCR beta CDR3 regions were amplified. The HTBI primer set drove a first-round RT-PCR of the TCR CDR3. Via MiXCR, TCRdb re-called the multiplex PCR reads, giving one row per CDR3 protein. The sample shows roughly 650,000 distinct CDR3 sequences, 16% of them seen only once. The sequenced material came from blood. The source is a woman between 40 and 50 years old with Graves' ophthalmopathy.

This clonotype was seen more than once but under ten times. A read error is possible here, since a much larger clone lies one base away. V and J are TRBV28 and TRBJ1-4; D is perhaps TRBD1 (6 bases). The CDR3 covers 13 residues. The germline V gene encodes CDR1 MDHEN and CDR2 SYDVKM. The CDR3 bases are TGTGCCAGCCGTGGGGGCGTGGATGAAAGACTGTTTTTT. It specifies CASRGGVDERLFF.

V and J are TRBV10-2 and TRBJ1-5, with 8 positions matching TRBD1. Looked up from germline, CDR1 is WSHSY and CDR2 is SAAADI. Trimming cost V 4 bases and J 5 bases; bases outside gene matches: 4. The CDR3 totals 14 residues. The CDR3 region is CASSVDREYQPQHF. The CDR3 region has the DNA TGCGCCAGCAGTGTGGACAGGGAGTATCAGCCCCAGCATTTT.